This TCR beta chain is drawn from a study of beta chain features in type 1 diabetes. About this clone: Antigen specificity is unknown.

General study points: Moderately but significantly shorter TCRB CDR3s were found in Type 1 diabetes patients in all four CD4+ subsets. A possible short-template PCR bias applies equally to patients and controls. It was not settled here whether HLA type affects TCRB rearrangement.

Isolated RNA was reverse transcribed in full, so expressed TCRB transcripts were sequenced. Profiling relied on immunoSEQ multiplex PCR, and the TCRdb table lists in-frame clones only, not all of them. The profile shows around 310,000 clones, 11% of them singletons. J gave up 4 bases and V 0 bases, and 8 bases lay outside the gene matches. Germline lookup yields CDR1 SQVTM and CDR2 ANQGSEA. This CDR3 is 16 amino acids long. The receptor's source is a woman under 40 in good health. The J gene is TRBJ1-3, the V gene TRBV29-1; 8 nucleotides agree with TRBD1. Sequenced input: naive CD4+ T cells from blood. The chain's CDR3 is CSVEDQLTGDGNTIYF. DNA of the CDR3: TGCAGCGTTGAAGATCAACTGACAGGGGACGGAAACACCATATATTTT.